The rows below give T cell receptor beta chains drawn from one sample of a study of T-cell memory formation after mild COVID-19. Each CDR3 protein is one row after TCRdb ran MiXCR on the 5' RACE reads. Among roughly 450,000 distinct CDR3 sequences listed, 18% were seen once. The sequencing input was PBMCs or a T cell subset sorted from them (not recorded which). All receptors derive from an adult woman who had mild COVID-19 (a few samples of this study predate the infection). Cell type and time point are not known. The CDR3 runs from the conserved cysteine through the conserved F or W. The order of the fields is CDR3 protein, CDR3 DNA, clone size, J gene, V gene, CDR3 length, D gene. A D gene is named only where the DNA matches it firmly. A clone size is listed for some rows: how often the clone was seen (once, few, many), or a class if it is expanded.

CASSPKGRIWGAEAFF | TGTGCCAGCAGTCCCAAGGGAAGGATATGGGGCGCTGAAGCTTTCTTT | few | TRBJ1-1 | TRBV3-1 | 16 | NA
CASSLQLEETQYF | TGTGCCAGCTCACTACAACTGGAAGAGACCCAGTACTTC | few | TRBJ2-5 | TRBV18 | 13 | NA
CASSQAPGGETQYF | TGCGCCAGCAGCCAAGCACCGGGTGGGGAGACCCAGTACTTC | few | TRBJ2-5 | TRBV4-3 | 14 | NA
CASSWGNTGELFF | TGTGCTAGCAGTTGGGGGAACACCGGGGAGCTGTTTTTT | many | TRBJ2-2 | TRBV7-7 | 13 | NA
CASSHPRLAVNEQFF | TGTGCCAGCAGTCATCCGAGACTAGCCGTCAATGAGCAGTTCTTC | NA | TRBJ2-1 | TRBV6-2/TRBV6-3 | 15 | TRBD2
CASSPRGQGSEQYF | TGCGCCAGCAGCCCGCGGGGACAGGGAAGCGAGCAGTACTTC | NA | TRBJ2-7 | TRBV4-3 | 14 | TRBD1
CASSPVDSNQPQHF | TGTGCCAGCTCACCAGTGGATAGCAATCAGCCCCAGCATTTT | NA | TRBJ1-5 | TRBV18 | 14 | NA
CSATGLAGVGSYEQYF | TGCAGTGCCACAGGACTAGCGGGAGTTGGCTCCTACGAGCAGTACTTC | few | TRBJ2-7 | TRBV20-1 | 16 | TRBD2
CASSYGLATNNEQFF | TGTGCCAGCAGTTATGGACTAGCGACCAACAATGAGCAGTTCTTC | NA | TRBJ2-1 | TRBV6-5 | 15 | TRBD2
CASSRTGGAGNEQFF | TGTGCCAGCTCACGGACGGGAGGGGCAGGCAATGAGCAGTTCTTC | many | TRBJ2-1 | TRBV18 | 15 | TRBD2
CASSLARQGARTGELFF | TGTGCCAGCAGCTTGGCCCGACAGGGGGCACGCACCGGGGAGCTGTTTTTT | few | TRBJ2-2 | TRBV5-5 | 17 | TRBD1
CASRAPGGGLNEQFF | TGTGCCAGCAGGGCCCCGGGAGGAGGGCTCAATGAGCAGTTCTTC | few | TRBJ2-1 | TRBV9 | 15 | TRBD2
CASSLGASGFYEQYF | TGCGCCAGCAGCTTGGGTGCTAGCGGGTTCTACGAGCAGTACTTC | few | TRBJ2-7 | TRBV5-1 | 15 | TRBD2
CASSQDRAGGNTDTQYF | TGCGCCAGCAGCCAAGATAGGGCGGGGGGCAACACAGATACGCAGTATTTT | NA | TRBJ2-3 | TRBV4-1 | 17 | TRBD2
CASSLADPGVGSGYTF | TGTGCCAGCAGCTTAGCCGACCCAGGGGTTGGAAGCGGCTACACCTTC | NA | TRBJ1-2 | TRBV7-2 | 16 | NA
CAIREGTAYYGYTF | TGTGCCATCAGGGAAGGGACAGCTTACTATGGCTACACCTTC | NA | TRBJ1-2 | TRBV10-3 | 14 | TRBD1
CSVVAINTDTQYF | TGCAGCGTTGTAGCAATCAACACAGATACGCAGTATTTT | NA | TRBJ2-3 | TRBV29-1 | 13 | NA
CASSLAIRNRVSYGYTF | TGTGCCAGCAGCTTGGCCATTCGGAACAGGGTTTCCTATGGCTACACCTTC | NA | TRBJ1-2 | TRBV5-4 | 17 | NA
CASSAGTSETQYF | TGCGCCAGCAGCGCCGGGACTAGCGAGACCCAGTACTTC | NA | TRBJ2-5 | TRBV5-1 | 13 | TRBD2
CSARASWTSGNPLEQYF | TGCAGTGCTAGGGCCTCCTGGACTAGCGGGAACCCCCTCGAGCAGTACTTC | few | TRBJ2-7 | TRBV20-1 | 17 | TRBD2
CASSGEHNEKLFF | TGTGCCAGCAGCGGCGAACATAATGAAAAACTGTTTTTT | NA | TRBJ1-4 | TRBV2 | 13 | NA
CAWSKVPAYEKLFF | TGTGCCTGGAGTAAAGTGCCGGCGTATGAAAAACTGTTTTTT | NA | TRBJ1-4 | TRBV30 | 14 | NA
CSVAASGQGISPYEQYF | TGCAGCGTTGCCGCCTCAGGACAGGGCATTAGCCCCTACGAGCAGTACTTC | NA | TRBJ2-7 | TRBV29-1 | 17 | TRBD1
CASSPGYDSDTQYF | TGTGCCAGCAGCCCTGGGTATGACTCAGATACGCAGTATTTT | few | TRBJ2-3 | TRBV12-3/TRBV12-4 | 14 | NA
CASSQPLVGARRNTQYF | TGTGCCAGCAGCCAGCCCCTAGTCGGCGCCCGGCGAAATACGCAGTATTTT | few | TRBJ2-3 | TRBV16 | 17 | NA
CASTRDRSSYEQYF | TGTGCCAGCACCAGGGACAGGAGCTCCTACGAGCAGTACTTC | NA | TRBJ2-7 | TRBV6-2/TRBV6-3 | 14 | TRBD1
CATSAVSFNEQFF | TGTGCCACCAGTGCCGTATCGTTTAATGAGCAGTTCTTC | few | TRBJ2-1 | TRBV24-1 | 13 | NA
CSVDLGNQETQYF | TGCAGCGTTGATCTCGGAAACCAAGAGACCCAGTACTTC | NA | TRBJ2-5 | TRBV29-1 | 13 | NA
CATSQPGNEKLFF | TGTGCCACCAGCCAACCGGGGAATGAAAAACTGTTTTTT | NA | TRBJ1-4 | TRBV24-1 | 13 | NA
CAWSSSGTGELFF | TGTGCCTGGAGTTCCTCCGGGACCGGGGAGCTGTTTTTT | NA | TRBJ2-2 | TRBV30 | 13 | NA
CASMSRDRNYEQYF | TGTGCCAGCATGTCCCGGGACAGGAACTACGAGCAGTACTTC | NA | TRBJ2-7 | TRBV6-1 | 14 | TRBD1